Listed below are T cell receptor beta chains from one sample, sequenced in a study of PD-1 blockade in classical Hodgkin lymphoma. Sequencing was performed with immunoSEQ multiplex PCR; in TCRdb, only in-frame clones are kept and a portion is missing. The table includes 6,000 to 6,500 clones, more than 70% detected once. Material: peripheral blood mononuclear cells (PBMCs), obtained before the second cycle of nivolumab. Receptors were obtained from a human donor with classical Hodgkin lymphoma. The CDR3 runs from the conserved cysteine through the conserved F or W. The size entry is marked missing in some rows and otherwise reads once, few, many or a size class.

V gene: TRBV5-4; J gene: TRBJ1-2; clone size: .; CDR3 protein: CASSFLIVGGGSGYTF
V gene: TRBV7-8; J gene: TRBJ2-2; clone size: .; CDR3 protein: CASSLDRVAGELFF
V gene: TRBV2; J gene: TRBJ1-6; clone size: few; CDR3 protein: CASRITVGRSPLHF
V gene: TRBV19; J gene: TRBJ1-1; clone size: .; CDR3 protein: CASSLRGQNTEAFF
V gene: TRBV6-1; J gene: TRBJ1-1; clone size: .; CDR3 protein: CASSVTRDTEAFF
V gene: TRBV5-1; J gene: TRBJ1-6; clone size: .; CDR3 protein: CASSLGWDSPLHF
V gene: TRBV6-6; J gene: TRBJ2-1; clone size: .; CDR3 protein: CASSLGADKYEQFF
V gene: TRBV9; J gene: TRBJ2-5; clone size: .; CDR3 protein: CASSRSGGTQYF
V gene: TRBV13; J gene: TRBJ1-4; clone size: .; CDR3 protein: CASSLEGVRKLFF
V gene: TRBV5-1; J gene: TRBJ1-3; clone size: .; CDR3 protein: CASSLGRRDSGNTIYF
V gene: TRBV10-3; J gene: TRBJ1-1; clone size: .; CDR3 protein: CAISPQGPNTEAFF
V gene: TRBV6-1; J gene: TRBJ1-2; clone size: .; CDR3 protein: CASRSGGEGYGYTF
V gene: TRBV30; J gene: TRBJ1-2; clone size: .; CDR3 protein: CAWSVGIRNYGYTF
V gene: TRBV12-5; J gene: TRBJ1-1; clone size: .; CDR3 protein: CASGLVRGTEAFF
V gene: TRBV5-6; J gene: TRBJ1-2; clone size: .; CDR3 protein: CASSPWYTGPLGTF
V gene: TRBV2; J gene: TRBJ2-5; clone size: .; CDR3 protein: CASSVRDSGETQYF
V gene: TRBV5-1; J gene: TRBJ1-6; clone size: .; CDR3 protein: CASSSKLASRTAYNSPLHF
V gene: TRBV18; J gene: TRBJ2-2; clone size: .; CDR3 protein: CASSPRTGELFF
V gene: TRBV19; J gene: TRBJ2-6; clone size: .; CDR3 protein: CASSPSGANVLTF
V gene: TRBV30; J gene: TRBJ1-3; clone size: few; CDR3 protein: CAWRIQGAGNTIYF
V gene: TRBV18; J gene: TRBJ2-3; clone size: .; CDR3 protein: CASSPDAGSLWDTQYF
V gene: TRBV11-2; J gene: TRBJ1-2; clone size: .; CDR3 protein: CASSWGHRNGYTF
V gene: TRBV6-1; J gene: TRBJ2-1; clone size: .; CDR3 protein: CASSSTRIEQFF
V gene: TRBV5-4; J gene: TRBJ1-1; clone size: .; CDR3 protein: CASSFGLPNTEAFF
V gene: TRBV10-2; J gene: TRBJ2-6; clone size: .; CDR3 protein: CASSGGSSSGANVLTF
V gene: TRBV5-4; J gene: TRBJ2-1; clone size: .; CDR3 protein: CASSLGTSGRFGEQFF
V gene: TRBV18; J gene: TRBJ2-5; clone size: .; CDR3 protein: CASSPRTETQYF
V gene: TRBV10-2; J gene: TRBJ1-2; clone size: .; CDR3 protein: CASVGGLGYTF
V gene: TRBV5-8; J gene: TRBJ2-3; clone size: once; CDR3 protein: CASSLALGGVYTDTQYF
V gene: TRBV2; J gene: TRBJ2-1; clone size: .; CDR3 protein: CASSATYYNEQFF
V gene: TRBV2; J gene: TRBJ2-2; clone size: .; CDR3 protein: CASSDRVRNTGELFF
V gene: TRBV5-6; J gene: TRBJ1-2; clone size: .; CDR3 protein: CASSLARTGLYGYTF
V gene: TRBV6-5; J gene: TRBJ2-2; clone size: .; CDR3 protein: CASSLVRNTGELFF
V gene: TRBV13; J gene: TRBJ1-2; clone size: .; CDR3 protein: CASQIGRDYGYTF
V gene: TRBV6-6; J gene: TRBJ1-2; clone size: .; CDR3 protein: CASRPQGGGYTF
V gene: TRBV11-3; J gene: TRBJ2-1; clone size: .; CDR3 protein: CASSRGGRSAEQFF
V gene: TRBV5-5; J gene: TRBJ1-4; clone size: .; CDR3 protein: CASSQYGSREKLFF
V gene: TRBV29-1; J gene: TRBJ2-1; clone size: .; CDR3 protein: CSVASSSYNEQFF
V gene: TRBV29-1; J gene: TRBJ2-6; clone size: .; CDR3 protein: CSALQGGRAGANVLTF
V gene: TRBV11-1; J gene: TRBJ1-3; clone size: .; CDR3 protein: CASSFPGGSGNTIYF
V gene: TRBV11-2; J gene: TRBJ2-3; clone size: .; CDR3 protein: CASSLAKGLITDTQYF
V gene: TRBV30; J gene: TRBJ1-1; clone size: medium-sized; CDR3 protein: CAWRLDRGTEAFF
V gene: TRBV5-1; J gene: TRBJ1-2; clone size: .; CDR3 protein: CASRDTHYGYTF
V gene: TRBV19; J gene: TRBJ1-5; clone size: .; CDR3 protein: CASSTSGGSDQPQHF
V gene: TRBV6-1; J gene: TRBJ1-2; clone size: .; CDR3 protein: CASSDLGVAGYTF
V gene: TRBV7-9; J gene: TRBJ2-2; clone size: .; CDR3 protein: CASSPRRDNTGELFF
V gene: TRBV4-1; J gene: TRBJ2-1; clone size: .; CDR3 protein: CASSQEGFQEPYNEQFF
V gene: TRBV7-3; J gene: TRBJ2-3; clone size: .; CDR3 protein: CASSRGEGTQYF